This TCR beta chain was retrieved from a study of beta chain features in type 1 diabetes. Study-wide points: Among all four CD4+ subsets, Type 1 diabetes patients had TCRB CDR3s that were moderately but significantly shorter.

Worth noting for this clone: Its antigen is as yet unknown.

Isolated RNA was reverse transcribed in full, so expressed TCRB transcripts were sequenced. Sequencing was performed with immunoSEQ multiplex PCR; in TCRdb, only in-frame clones are kept and a portion is missing. The sample lists roughly 250,000 clones, over 8.5% seen once, with around 0.031% in the top ten. This TCR came from a woman under 30 in good health. The material sequenced was naive CD4+ T cells from blood.

The CDR3 nucleotides are TGTGCCAGCAGCCCCTCGACTAGCGGGGGGTACAATGAGCAGTTCTTC. Encoded protein: CASSPSTSGGYNEQFF. The genes are TRBV2 and TRBJ2-1, with TRBD2 matching over 13 bases. V lost 6 bases and J lost 4; bases outside the gene matches: 6. Germline lookup yields CDR1 SNHLY and CDR2 FYNNEI. The CDR3 spans 16 residues.